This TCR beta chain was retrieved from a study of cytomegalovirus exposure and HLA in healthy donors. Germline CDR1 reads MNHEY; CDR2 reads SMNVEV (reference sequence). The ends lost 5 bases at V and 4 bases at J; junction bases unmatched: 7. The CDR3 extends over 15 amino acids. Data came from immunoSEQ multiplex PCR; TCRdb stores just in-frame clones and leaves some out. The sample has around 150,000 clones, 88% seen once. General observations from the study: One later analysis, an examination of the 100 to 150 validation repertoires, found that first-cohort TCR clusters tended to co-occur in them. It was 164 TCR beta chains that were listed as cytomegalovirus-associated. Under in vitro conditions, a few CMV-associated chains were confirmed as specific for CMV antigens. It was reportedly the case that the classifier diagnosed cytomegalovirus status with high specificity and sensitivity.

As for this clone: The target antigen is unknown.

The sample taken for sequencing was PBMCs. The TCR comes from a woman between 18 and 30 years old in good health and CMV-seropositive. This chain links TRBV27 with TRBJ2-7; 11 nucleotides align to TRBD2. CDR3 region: CASSRSGGAEYEQYF. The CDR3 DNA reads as TGTGCCAGCAGTCGTAGCGGGGGGGCGGAGTACGAGCAGTACTTC.